The text below deals with one T cell receptor (beta chain). This sample is part of a study of blood T cell repertoires in COVID-19. Data came from immunoSEQ multiplex PCR; TCRdb stores just in-frame clones and leaves some out. The sample includes 200,000 to 250,000 clones, 82% of them seen just once. Germline V gene lookup returns CDR1 MNHEY and CDR2 SVGEGT. The V segment lost 5 bases and the J segment 1 base; nucleotides outside the gene matches: 5. The CDR3 spans 15 residues. This rearrangement joins TRBV6-2 or TRBV6-3 to TRBJ2-1; TRBD2 agrees at 7 bases. The TCR originated in a woman aged 80 or over with active or convalescent COVID-19. Material for sequencing was peripheral blood. CDR3: CASSVAGGSYNEQFF. The CDR3 DNA sequence: TGTGCCAGCAGTGTAGCGGGTGGTTCCTACAATGAGCAGTTCTTC.